This T cell receptor beta chain appears in the sequencing data of a study of T cell responses to AZD1222 COVID-19 vaccine. Libraries were prepared by immunoSEQ multiplex PCR; TCRdb keeps only in-frame clonotypes and omits some of them. The table records around 150,000 clones, roughly 90% of them present only once. Remarks on this clone: Its antigen is not known.

Notes on the study in general: Only five to seven individuals given AZD1222 were seropositive at baseline. Two doses of AZD1222 preceded a rise in Spike-specific TCR breadth and depth. Among spike-specific TCRs, nearly half reportedly target unmutated variant regions. Dominant CD4 TCR responses targeted spike regions 160-218 and 743-854.

V lost 0 bases, J lost 2 bases, and 3 bases stayed unmatched. This CDR3 spans 15 amino acids. Germline V gene data show CDR1 as MGHRA and CDR2 as YSYEKL. The sequencing here drew on peripheral blood, taken on day 0 of AZD1222 vaccination. This rearrangement joins TRBV4-1 to TRBJ2-5; 7 nucleotides align to TRBD2. The receptor's source is an adult in good health. CDR3 region: CASSQDPSGQETQYF. DNA for the CDR3: TGCGCCAGCAGCCAAGACCCTAGCGGTCAAGAGACCCAGTACTTC.